This TCR beta chain was found in a study of early T cells in non-severe SARS-CoV-2 infection. Study-wide results and caveats: Sequences matched to VDJdb favored anti-spike CD8 responses, while private and CD4 specificities were missed.

Attachment of unique molecular identifiers to individual cDNA molecules was performed. TCRdb fed the 5' RACE reads into MiXCR, producing one record per CDR3 protein. The table records 68,000 or so distinct CDR3 sequences, roughly 13% of them present only once. Trimming stripped 4 bases from V and 5 bases from J, with 12 bases between. The CDR3 covers 14 residues. The germline CDR1 and CDR2 sequences are SGHKS and YYEKEE (reference sequence). This clonotype was found many times. The antigen remains undetermined. The sample taken for sequencing was whole blood. The chain joins TRBV5-5 to TRBJ1-4, with D uncertain. This TCR derives from an adult who was a healthcare worker with PCR-confirmed SARS-CoV-2 infection or an uninfected control (not recorded which). This CDR3 is CASSHTAGNEKLFF. In nucleotides, the CDR3 is TGTGCCAGCAGCCACACCGCCGGGAATGAAAAACTGTTTTTT.